This T cell receptor beta chain was profiled in a study of technical replicates of blood from a handful of donors. The data were produced by immunoSEQ multiplex PCR, yet TCRdb's version contains in-frame clones alone and is incomplete. The table has around 76,000 clones, roughly 91% seen once. Trimming stripped 5 bases from V and 8 bases from J, with 15 bases between. The CDR3 is 14 amino acids. Germline assignment: CDR1 MGHDK and CDR2 SYGVNS. Sequenced: T cells isolated from PBMCs. The V gene is TRBV25-1, the J gene TRBJ1-4; no clear D gene. This sequence was found in a human donor in good health. The CDR3 reads CASSQPPAVEKLFF. The CDR3 nucleotides are TGTGCCAGCAGTCAACCCCCCGCAGTGGAAAAACTGTTTTTT.